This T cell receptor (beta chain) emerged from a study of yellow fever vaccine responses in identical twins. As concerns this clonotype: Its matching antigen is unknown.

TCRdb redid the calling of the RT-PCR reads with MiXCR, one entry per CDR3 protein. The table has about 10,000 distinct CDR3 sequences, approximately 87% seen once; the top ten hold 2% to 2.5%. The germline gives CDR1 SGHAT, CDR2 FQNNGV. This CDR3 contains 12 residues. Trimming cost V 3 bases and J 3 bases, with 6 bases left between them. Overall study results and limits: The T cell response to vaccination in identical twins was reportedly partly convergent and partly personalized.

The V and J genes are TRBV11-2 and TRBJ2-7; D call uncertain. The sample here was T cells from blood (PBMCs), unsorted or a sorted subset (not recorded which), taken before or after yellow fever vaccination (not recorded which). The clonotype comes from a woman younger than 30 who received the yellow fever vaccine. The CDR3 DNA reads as TGTGCCAGCAGCTTTTCCAGCTACGAGCAGTACTTC. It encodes CASSFSSYEQYF.